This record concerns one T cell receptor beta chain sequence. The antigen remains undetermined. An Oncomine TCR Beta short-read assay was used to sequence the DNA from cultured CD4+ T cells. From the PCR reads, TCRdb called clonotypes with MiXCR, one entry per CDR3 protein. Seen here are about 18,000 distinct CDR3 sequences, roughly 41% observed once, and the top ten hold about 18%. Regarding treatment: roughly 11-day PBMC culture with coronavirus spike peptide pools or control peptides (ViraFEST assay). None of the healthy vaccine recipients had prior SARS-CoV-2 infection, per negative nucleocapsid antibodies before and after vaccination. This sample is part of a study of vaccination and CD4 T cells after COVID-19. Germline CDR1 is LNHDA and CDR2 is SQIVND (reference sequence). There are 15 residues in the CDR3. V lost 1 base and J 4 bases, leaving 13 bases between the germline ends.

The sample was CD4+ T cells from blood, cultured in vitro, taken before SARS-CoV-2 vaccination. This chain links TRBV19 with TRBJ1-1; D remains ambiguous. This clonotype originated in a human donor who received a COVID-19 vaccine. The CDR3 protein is CASSIGSLRRTEAFF. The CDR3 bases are TGTGCCAGTAGTATAGGAAGTTTGAGGCGCACTGAAGCTTTCTTT.